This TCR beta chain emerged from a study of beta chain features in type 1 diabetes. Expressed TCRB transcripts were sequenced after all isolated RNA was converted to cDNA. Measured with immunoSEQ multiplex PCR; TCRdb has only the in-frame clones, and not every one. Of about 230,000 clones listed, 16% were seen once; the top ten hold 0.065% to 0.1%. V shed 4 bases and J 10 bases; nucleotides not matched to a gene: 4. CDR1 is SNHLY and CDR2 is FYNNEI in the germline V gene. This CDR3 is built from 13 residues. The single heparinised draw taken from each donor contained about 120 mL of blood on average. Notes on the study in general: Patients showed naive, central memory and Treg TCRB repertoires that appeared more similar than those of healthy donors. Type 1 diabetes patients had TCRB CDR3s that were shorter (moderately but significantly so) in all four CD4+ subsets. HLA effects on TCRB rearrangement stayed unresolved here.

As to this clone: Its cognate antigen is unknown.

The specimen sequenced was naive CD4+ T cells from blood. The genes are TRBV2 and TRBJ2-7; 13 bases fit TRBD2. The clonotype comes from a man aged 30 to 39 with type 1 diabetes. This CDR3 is CASSGMGLAGQYF. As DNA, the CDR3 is TGTGCCAGCAGTGGCATGGGACTAGCGGGACAGTACTTC.